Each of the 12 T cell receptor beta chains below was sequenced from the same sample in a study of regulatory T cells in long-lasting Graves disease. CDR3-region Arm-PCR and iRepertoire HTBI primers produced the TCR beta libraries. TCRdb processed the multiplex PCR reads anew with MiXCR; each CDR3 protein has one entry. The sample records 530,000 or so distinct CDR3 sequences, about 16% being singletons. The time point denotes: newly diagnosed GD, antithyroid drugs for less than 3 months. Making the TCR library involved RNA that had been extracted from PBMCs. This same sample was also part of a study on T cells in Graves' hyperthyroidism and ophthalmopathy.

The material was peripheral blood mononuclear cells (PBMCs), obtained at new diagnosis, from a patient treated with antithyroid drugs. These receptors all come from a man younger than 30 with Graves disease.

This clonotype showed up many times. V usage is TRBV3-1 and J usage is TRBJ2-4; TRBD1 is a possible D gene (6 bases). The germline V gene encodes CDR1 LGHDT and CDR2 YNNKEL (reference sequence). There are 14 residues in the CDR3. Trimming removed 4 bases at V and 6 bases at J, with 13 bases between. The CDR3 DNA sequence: TGTGCCAGCAGCCTACAGGGACCCCTAAACATTCAGTACTTC. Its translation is CASSLQGPLNIQYF.

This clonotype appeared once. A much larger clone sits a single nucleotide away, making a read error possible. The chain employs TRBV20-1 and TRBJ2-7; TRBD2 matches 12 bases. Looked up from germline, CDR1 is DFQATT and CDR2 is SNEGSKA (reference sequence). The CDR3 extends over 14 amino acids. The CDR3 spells CSATLAGGVYEQHF. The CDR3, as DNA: TGCAGTGCTACACTAGCGGGAGGAGTTTACGAGCAGCACTTC.

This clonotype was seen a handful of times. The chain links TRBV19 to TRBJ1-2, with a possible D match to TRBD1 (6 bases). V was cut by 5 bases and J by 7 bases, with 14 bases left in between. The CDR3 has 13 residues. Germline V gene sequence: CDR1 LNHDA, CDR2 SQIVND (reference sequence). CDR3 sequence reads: CASSPTGARGYTF. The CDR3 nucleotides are TGTGCCAGTAGTCCGACAGGAGCTCGTGGCTACACCTTC. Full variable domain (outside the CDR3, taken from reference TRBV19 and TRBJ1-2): DGGITQSPKYLFRKEGQNVTLSCEQNLNHDAMYWYRQDPGQGLRLIYYSQIVNDFQKGDIAEGYSVSREKKESFPLTVTSAQKNPTAFYLCASSPTGARGYTFGSGTRLTVV.

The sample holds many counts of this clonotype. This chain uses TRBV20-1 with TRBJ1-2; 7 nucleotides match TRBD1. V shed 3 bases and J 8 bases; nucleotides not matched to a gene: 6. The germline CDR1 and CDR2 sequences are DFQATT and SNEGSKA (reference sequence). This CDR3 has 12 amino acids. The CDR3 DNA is TGCAGTGCTAGTAAAGGGGGCAGCGGCTACACCTTC. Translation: CSASKGGSGYTF.

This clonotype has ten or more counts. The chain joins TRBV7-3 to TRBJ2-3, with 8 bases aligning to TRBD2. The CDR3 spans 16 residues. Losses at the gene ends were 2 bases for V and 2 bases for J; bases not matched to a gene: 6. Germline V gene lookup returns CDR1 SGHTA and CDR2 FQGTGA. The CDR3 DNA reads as TGTGCCAGCAGCTTATACCGGGAGGGTTTCACAGATACGCAGTATTTT. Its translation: CASSLYREGFTDTQYF.

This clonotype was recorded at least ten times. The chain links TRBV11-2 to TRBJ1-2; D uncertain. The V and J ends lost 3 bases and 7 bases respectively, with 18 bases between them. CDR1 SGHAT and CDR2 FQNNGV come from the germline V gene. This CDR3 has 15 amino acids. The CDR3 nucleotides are TGTGCCAGCAGCTTTAATCCCCGGGCGGCCGCTGGCTACACCTTC. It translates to CASSFNPRAAAGYTF.

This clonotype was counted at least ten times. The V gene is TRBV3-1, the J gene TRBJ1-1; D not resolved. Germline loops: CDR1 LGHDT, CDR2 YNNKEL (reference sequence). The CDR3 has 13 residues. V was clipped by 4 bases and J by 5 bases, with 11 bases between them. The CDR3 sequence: CASSREAPTEAFF. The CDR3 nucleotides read TGTGCCAGCAGCCGCGAGGCACCAACTGAAGCTTTCTTT.

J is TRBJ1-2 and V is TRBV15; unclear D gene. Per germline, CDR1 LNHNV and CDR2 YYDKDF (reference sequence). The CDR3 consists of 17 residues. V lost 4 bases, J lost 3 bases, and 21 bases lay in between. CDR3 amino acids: CATSKETPFSPYYGYTF. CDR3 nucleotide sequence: TGTGCCACCAGCAAAGAAACCCCGTTCAGTCCATACTATGGCTACACCTTC. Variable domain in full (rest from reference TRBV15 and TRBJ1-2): DAMVIQNPRYQVTQFGKPVTLSCSQTLNHNVMYWYQQKSSQAPKLLFHYYDKDFNNEADTPDNFQSRRPNTSFCFLDIRSPGLGDTAMYLCATSKETPFSPYYGYTFGSGTRLTVV.

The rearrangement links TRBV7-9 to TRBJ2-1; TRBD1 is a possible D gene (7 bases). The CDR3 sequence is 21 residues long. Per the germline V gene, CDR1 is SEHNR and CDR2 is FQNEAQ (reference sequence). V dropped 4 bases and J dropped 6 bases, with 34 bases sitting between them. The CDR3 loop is CASSSTVTGLGNGGLSNEQFF. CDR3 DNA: TGTGCCAGCAGCTCTACGGTGACAGGGTTGGGAAATGGGGGGCTCTCCAATGAGCAGTTCTTC.

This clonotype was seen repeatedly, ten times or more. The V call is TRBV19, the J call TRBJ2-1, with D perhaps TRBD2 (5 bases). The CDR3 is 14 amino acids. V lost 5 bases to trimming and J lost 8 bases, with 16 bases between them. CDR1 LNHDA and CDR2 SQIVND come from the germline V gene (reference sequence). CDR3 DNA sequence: TGTGCCAGTAGTCATGGAGGATATTGGGATGAGCAGTTCTTC. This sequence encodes CASSHGGYWDEQFF.

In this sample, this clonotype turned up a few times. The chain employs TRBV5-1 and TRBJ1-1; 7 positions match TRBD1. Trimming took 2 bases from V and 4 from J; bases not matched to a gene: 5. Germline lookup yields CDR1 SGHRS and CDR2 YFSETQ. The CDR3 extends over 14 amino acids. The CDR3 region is CASSFFRGSTEAFF. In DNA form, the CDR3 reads TGCGCCAGCAGCTTTTTCAGGGGGAGCACTGAAGCTTTCTTT. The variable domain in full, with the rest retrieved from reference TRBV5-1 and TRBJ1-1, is KAGVTQTPRYLIKTRGQQVTLSCSPISGHRSVSWYQQTPGQGLQFLFEYFSETQRNKGNFPGRFSGRQFSNSRSEMNVSTLELGDSALYLCASSFFRGSTEAFFGQGTRLTVV.

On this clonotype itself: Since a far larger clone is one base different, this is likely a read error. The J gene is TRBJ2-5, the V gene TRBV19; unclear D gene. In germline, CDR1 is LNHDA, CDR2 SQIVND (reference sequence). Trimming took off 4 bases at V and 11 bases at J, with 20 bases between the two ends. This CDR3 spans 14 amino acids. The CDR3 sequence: CASSTTDGYNEQYF. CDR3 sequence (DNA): TGTGCCAGTAGTACGACGGACGGATACAATGAGCAGTACTTC.